The 6 T cell receptor beta chains below come from one sample, sequenced in a study of blood T cell repertoires in COVID-19. Only in-frame clones appear in the TCRdb table, and some are missing; sequencing was by immunoSEQ multiplex PCR. The sample has approximately 140,000 clones, around 80% seen once; the top ten hold around 35%. The sequenced sample was peripheral blood. These receptors came from a human donor in a cohort sampled during active COVID-19.

The genes are TRBV7-8 and TRBJ2-4; 12 positions agree with TRBD2. The CDR3 is 19 residues long. J was trimmed by 1 base and V by 5 bases; bases with no gene match: 12. Germline CDR1 and CDR2: SGHVS and FQNEAQ. In nucleotides, the CDR3 is TGTGCCAGCAGCCTGACAGGACTAGCGGGGCGCGGGGCCAAAAACATTCAGTACTTC. It encodes CASSLTGLAGRGAKNIQYF.

The chain is built from TRBV2 and TRBJ1-5; 7 bases map to TRBD1. Trimming at V came to 6 bases and at J to 9 bases, leaving 14 bases not matched to a gene. This CDR3 spans 15 amino acids. Looked up from germline, CDR1 is SNHLY and CDR2 is FYNNEI. The chain's CDR3 is CASSRGTGASGPQHF. Written as DNA, the CDR3 is TGTGCCAGCAGCCGGGGAACAGGGGCATCAGGGCCCCAGCATTTT.

This sequence joins TRBV9 and TRBJ1-5, with a tentative D call TRBD1 (5 bases). From germline, CDR1 is SGDLS and CDR2 YYNGEE. The ends were cut back, 5 bases at V and 0 bases at J, with 15 bases in the middle. This CDR3 comprises 16 residues. This chain's CDR3 is CASSPGQGYSNQPQHF. In DNA form, the CDR3 reads TGTGCCAGCAGTCCTGGGCAGGGCTATAGCAATCAGCCCCAGCATTTT.

The genes are TRBV11-2 and TRBJ1-6; 9 nucleotides align to TRBD1. CDR1 and CDR2 (germline): SGHAT, FQNNGV. V lost 5 bases, J lost 7 bases, and 3 bases stayed unmatched. This CDR3 region has 14 residues. The CDR3 DNA follows: TGTGCCAGCAGCCCCGGACAGGGGAATTCACCCCTCCACTTT. This sequence encodes CASSPGQGNSPLHF.

This clone was detected only once. V gene TRBV5-4 combines with J gene TRBJ1-3, with TRBD1 matching 7 bases. CDR1 SGHNT and CDR2 YYREEE come from the germline V gene (reference sequence). CDR3 length: 13 amino acids. Trimming took 4 bases from V and 4 from J; bases not matched to a gene: 2. The CDR3: CASSLGQGNTIYF. CDR3 coding DNA: TGTGCCAGCAGCCTGGGACAGGGAAACACCATATATTTT.

The V gene is TRBV5-1, the J gene TRBJ2-5, with 11 bases fitting TRBD1. This CDR3 spans 16 amino acids. Per the germline V gene, CDR1 is SGHRS and CDR2 is YFSETQ. J was trimmed by 4 bases and V by 0 bases; bases with no gene match: 5. The CDR3 region is CASSLVGTGGRETQYF. DNA for the CDR3: TGCGCCAGCAGCTTGGTCGGGACAGGGGGAAGAGAGACCCAGTACTTC.